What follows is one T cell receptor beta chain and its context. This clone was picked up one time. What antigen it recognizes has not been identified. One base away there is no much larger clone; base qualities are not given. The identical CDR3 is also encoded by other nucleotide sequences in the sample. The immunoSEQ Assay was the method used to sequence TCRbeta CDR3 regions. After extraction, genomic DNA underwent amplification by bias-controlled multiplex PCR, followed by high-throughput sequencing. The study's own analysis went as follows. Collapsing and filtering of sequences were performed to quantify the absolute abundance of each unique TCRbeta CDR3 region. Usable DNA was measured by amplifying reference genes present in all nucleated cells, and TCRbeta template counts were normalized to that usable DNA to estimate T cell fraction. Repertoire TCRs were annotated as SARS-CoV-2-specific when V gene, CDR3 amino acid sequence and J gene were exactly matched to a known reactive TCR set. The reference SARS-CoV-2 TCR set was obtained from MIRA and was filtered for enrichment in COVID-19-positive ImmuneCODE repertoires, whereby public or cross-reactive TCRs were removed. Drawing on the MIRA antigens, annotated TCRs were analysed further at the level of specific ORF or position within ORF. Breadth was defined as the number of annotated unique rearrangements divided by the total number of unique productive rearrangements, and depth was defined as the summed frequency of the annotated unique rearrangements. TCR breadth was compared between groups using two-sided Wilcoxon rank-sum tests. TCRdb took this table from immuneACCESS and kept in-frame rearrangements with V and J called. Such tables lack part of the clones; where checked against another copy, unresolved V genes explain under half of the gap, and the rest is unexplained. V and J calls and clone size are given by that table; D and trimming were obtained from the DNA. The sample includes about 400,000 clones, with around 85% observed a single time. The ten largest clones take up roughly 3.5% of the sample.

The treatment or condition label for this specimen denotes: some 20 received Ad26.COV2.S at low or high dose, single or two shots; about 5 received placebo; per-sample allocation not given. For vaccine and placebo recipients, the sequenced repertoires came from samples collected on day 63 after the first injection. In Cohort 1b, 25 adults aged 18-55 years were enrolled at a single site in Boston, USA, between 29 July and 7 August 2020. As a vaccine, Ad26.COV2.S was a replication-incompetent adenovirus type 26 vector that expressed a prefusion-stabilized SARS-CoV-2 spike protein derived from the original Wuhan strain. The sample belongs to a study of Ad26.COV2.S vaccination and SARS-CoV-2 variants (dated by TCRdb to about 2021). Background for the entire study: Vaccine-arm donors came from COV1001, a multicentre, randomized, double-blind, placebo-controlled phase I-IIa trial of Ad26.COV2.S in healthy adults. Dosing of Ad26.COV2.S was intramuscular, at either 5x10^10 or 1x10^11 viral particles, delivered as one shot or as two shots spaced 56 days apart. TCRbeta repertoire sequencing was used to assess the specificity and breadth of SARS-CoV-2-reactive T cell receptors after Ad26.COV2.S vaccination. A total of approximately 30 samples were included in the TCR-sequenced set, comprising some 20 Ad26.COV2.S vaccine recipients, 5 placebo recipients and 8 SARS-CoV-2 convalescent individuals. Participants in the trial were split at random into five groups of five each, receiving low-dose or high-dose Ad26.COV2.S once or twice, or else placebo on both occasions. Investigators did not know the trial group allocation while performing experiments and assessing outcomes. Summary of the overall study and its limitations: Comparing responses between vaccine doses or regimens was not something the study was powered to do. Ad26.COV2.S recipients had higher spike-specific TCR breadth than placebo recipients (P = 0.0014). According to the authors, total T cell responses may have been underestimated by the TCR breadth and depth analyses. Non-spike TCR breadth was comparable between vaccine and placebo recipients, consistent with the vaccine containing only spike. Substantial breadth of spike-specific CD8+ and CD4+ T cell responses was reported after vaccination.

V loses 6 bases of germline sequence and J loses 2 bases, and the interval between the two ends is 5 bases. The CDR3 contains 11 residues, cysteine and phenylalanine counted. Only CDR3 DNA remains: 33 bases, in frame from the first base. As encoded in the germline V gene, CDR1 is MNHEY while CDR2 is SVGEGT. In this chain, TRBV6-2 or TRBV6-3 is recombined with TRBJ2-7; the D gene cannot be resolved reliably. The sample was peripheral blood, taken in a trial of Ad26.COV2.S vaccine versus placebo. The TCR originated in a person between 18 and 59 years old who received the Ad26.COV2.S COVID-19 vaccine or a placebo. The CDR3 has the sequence CASSTTYEQYF. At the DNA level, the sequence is TGTGCCAGCAGCACAACCTACGAGCAGTACTTC.